This is a list of T cell receptor beta chains from one sample in a study of cytomegalovirus exposure and HLA in healthy donors. Generated by immunoSEQ multiplex PCR, the TCRdb table keeps only in-frame clones and is missing some. The table for this sample gives roughly 57,000 clones. Input material: PBMCs. The receptors come from a woman aged 30 to 39 in good health and CMV-seropositive. Each CDR3 is given without its conserved first and last residue. Each record gives: CDR3 length, V gene, J gene, CDR3 protein.

14	TRBV6-1	TRBJ2-1	ASSDVSGGGVNEQF
12	TRBV30	TRBJ2-5	AWSYQGVQETQY
14	TRBV4-1	TRBJ1-2	ASSPGQGPSAYGYT
12	TRBV9	TRBJ2-7	ASSANWGGGEQY
12	TRBV15	TRBJ2-7	ATSRVRSAYEQY
14	TRBV18	TRBJ1-3	ASSPLTGDSGNTIY
13	TRBV6-1	TRBJ2-7	ASSDFWAGSYEQY
11	TRBV30	TRBJ1-1	AWSADLWSEAF
12	TRBV7-9	TRBJ2-7	ASSRGNSPHEQY
11	TRBV11-2	TRBJ2-7	ASSFGTTYEQY
12	TRBV27	TRBJ2-7	ASRLQGSSYEQY
11	TRBV5-1	TRBJ1-2	ASSLEAGYGYT
12	TRBV30	TRBJ2-7	AWSHQPGVHEQY
10	TRBV30	TRBJ1-2	AWTAGNYGYT
12	TRBV13	TRBJ1-2	ASSQLRGRSGYT
11	TRBV29-1	TRBJ2-5	SVDRAGQETQY
10	TRBV10-3	TRBJ2-1	AISDGGGEQF
13	TRBV11-2	TRBJ1-2	ASSFSGDPNYGYT
14	TRBV5-4	TRBJ2-5	ASSLEAETREETQY
13	TRBV2	TRBJ1-2	ATSGQASSRDGYT
12	TRBV11-2	TRBJ1-5	ASSLDRQAQPQH
15	TRBV19	TRBJ1-5	ASSIDGAPRRLQPQH
13	TRBV5-6	TRBJ1-4	ASSLSTGVREKLF
13	TRBV18	TRBJ2-4	ASSPATGGQNIQY
11	TRBV29-1	TRBJ2-7	SADITSAGEQY
12	TRBV4-1	TRBJ1-4	ASRRGQGQEKLF
9	TRBV18	TRBJ2-5	ASSREETQY
14	TRBV30	TRBJ2-3	AWSPGPGLGTDTQY
12	TRBV5-1	TRBJ1-1	ASSLVDRGAEAF
14	TRBV6-4	TRBJ2-2	ASSKTSGGDTGELF
12	TRBV5-1	TRBJ1-3	ASSPTTGENTIY
13	TRBV9	TRBJ2-1	ASSVTGQGSIEQF
12	TRBV25-1	TRBJ1-3	ASSSGDILNTIY
11	TRBV7-2	TRBJ1-2	ASSLGQSYGYT
13	TRBV12-5	TRBJ2-2	ASGLVFSVAGELF
12	TRBV2	TRBJ2-5	ASSELTGGETQY
10	TRBV6-5	TRBJ1-5	ASRGTGGPQH
16	TRBV5-5	TRBJ1-6	ASSLGGTRPRVNSPLH
12	TRBV5-1	TRBJ2-7	ASSSGDSSYEQY
12	TRBV2	TRBJ1-5	ASSDSGDAQPQH
13	TRBV7-8	TRBJ2-2	ASSSRQGGTGELF
13	TRBV7-6	TRBJ2-2	ASSLAGLDTGELF
12	TRBV19	TRBJ1-1	ASSKGRVGTEAF